The clone carrying this T cell receptor (beta chain) was picked up a small number of times. The source of the sample is a study of blood T cell repertoires in COVID-19. The overall study: COVID-19 samples collected from the United States, Italy and Spain covered acute and convalescent phases. Sources were T cells, B-cell-depleted T cells, or PBMCs; the material itself was cDNA or gDNA.

This CDR3 is 12 amino acids long. V was clipped by 4 bases and J by 4 bases, with 7 bases between them. Germline lookup yields CDR1 MNHEY and CDR2 SVGAGI. Original processing methods: The authors estimated nucleated cell counts from reference gene primer amplification. The assay was immunoSEQ multiplex PCR, and TCRdb's table has in-frame clones only and misses some. The V and J calls and clone size were taken over from that table, and D and trimming were inferred from the DNA. This table holds over 120,000 clones, more than 80% found once. The clonotype was recovered from a human donor in a cohort sampled during active COVID-19. This sequence joins TRBV6-5 and TRBJ1-1; D uncertain. The sequenced material came from peripheral blood. The CDR3 spells CASSSLLTEAFF. The DNA of the CDR3 is TGTGCCAGCAGTTCTTTACTCACTGAAGCTTTCTTT.